These 11 T cell receptor beta chains were sequenced from one sample in a study of blood T cell repertoires in COVID-19. TCRdb's copy holds only in-frame clones and misses some; the assay was immunoSEQ multiplex PCR. The sample includes approximately 250,000 clones, 75% to 85% of them seen just once. The sample taken for sequencing was peripheral blood. These receptors originate from a human donor in a cohort sampled during active COVID-19.

About this clone itself: Germline and junction disagree at one end, which may indicate a read error. The genes are TRBV7-7 and TRBJ2-5; 11 bases are shared with TRBD1. The CDR3 length is 16 residues. Germline assignment: CDR1 SSHAT and CDR2 FNYEAQ (reference sequence). The CDR3 here is CASSSGTGGRGETQYF. CDR3 in DNA: TGTGCTAGCAGCTCAGGGACAGGGGGAAGAGGGGAGACCCAGTACTTC.

This clone was observed a few times. The chain has TRBV5-4 and TRBJ1-3; D is undetermined. The CDR3 covers 16 residues. Germline V lookup: CDR1 SGHNT, CDR2 YYREEE (reference sequence). Trimming left V 0 bases short and J 0 bases short, with 10 bases between. Here the CDR3 DNA reads TGTGCCAGCAGCTTGGGGTACAGAAACTCTGGAAACACCATATATTTT. Its protein product is CASSLGYRNSGNTIYF.

This chain links TRBV7-3 with TRBJ1-1, with a weak D call TRBD1 (5 bases). The V gene lost 1 base and the J gene lost 6 bases, with 9 bases spanning the gap. CDR1 and CDR2 (germline): SGHTA, FQGTGA. The CDR3 covers 13 residues. For the CDR3, the DNA is TGTGCCAGCAGCTTAAACCCAGGGTCTGAAGCTTTCTTT. It specifies CASSLNPGSEAFF.

The rearrangement joins TRBV28 to TRBJ1-5; maybe TRBD1 (6 bases). Trimming shortened V by 4 bases and J by 0 bases, and 13 bases separated the two germline ends. This CDR3 contains 16 residues. The germline V gene encodes CDR1 MDHEN and CDR2 SYDVKM. The CDR3 DNA follows: TGTGCCAGCAGTTCCTCCGGGACACATAGCAATCAGCCCCAGCATTTT. Protein: CASSSSGTHSNQPQHF.

This rearrangement joins TRBV7-2 to TRBJ1-2, with D perhaps TRBD1 (5 bases). Germline CDR1 reads SGHTA; CDR2 reads FQGNSA. The V and J ends lost 3 bases and 10 bases respectively, with 24 bases between them. The CDR3 consists of 16 residues. Here the CDR3 DNA reads TGTGCCAGCAGCTTGGGGGACTCCAGGCCAAGTAGTACCTACACCTTC. Translated, it gives CASSLGDSRPSSTYTF.

The V call is TRBV3-1 (or the pseudogene TRBV3-2), the J call TRBJ1-2, with D possibly being TRBD1 (5 bases). This CDR3 is 14 amino acids long. CDR1 and CDR2 from the germline V gene are LGHDT and YNNKEL (reference sequence). Between the trimmed V and J ends, which lost 4 bases and 4 bases, there was a span of 13 bases. The CDR3 DNA is TGTGCCAGCAGCCTTCCTGACAGATCCTATGGCTACACCTTC. This gives the protein CASSLPDRSYGYTF.

The V gene is TRBV6-5, the J gene TRBJ1-1, with 10 bases fitting TRBD1. The CDR3 is made up of 13 amino acids. The junction had 4 bases not matched to a gene; V was cut back by 5 bases and J by 7 bases. Germline V gene lookup returns CDR1 MNHEY and CDR2 SVGAGI. CDR3 residues: CASSPTGGGEAFF. DNA for the CDR3: TGTGCCAGCAGTCCGACAGGGGGCGGTGAAGCTTTCTTT.

The chain uses TRBV19 and TRBJ1-2, with D maybe TRBD1 (5 bases). The CDR3 loop spans 13 amino acids. The V gene's germline CDR1 is LNHDA and CDR2 SQIVND (reference sequence). The V end was cut by 5 bases, the J end by 7 bases, with 14 bases between. The CDR3 region is CASSPRGAGGYTF. The CDR3 DNA reads TGTGCCAGTAGTCCCCGCGGGGCGGGTGGCTACACCTTC.

This sequence joins TRBV6-5 and TRBJ2-3; weak D call: TRBD1 (5 bases). This CDR3 has 16 amino acids. Trimming shortened V by 0 bases and J by 0 bases, and 10 bases separated the two germline ends. Germline V gene sequence: CDR1 MNHEY, CDR2 SVGAGI. This chain's CDR3 is CASSYSTRASTDTQYF. The CDR3 DNA reads as TGTGCCAGCAGTTACTCTACCAGGGCGAGCACAGATACGCAGTATTTT.

This sequence joins TRBV7-2 and TRBJ1-1, with TRBD1 as a possible D gene (6 bases). The CDR3 length is 15 residues. V lost 1 base and J 5 bases, leaving 14 bases between the germline ends. CDR1 SGHTA and CDR2 FQGNSA come from the germline V gene. The CDR3 protein is CASSLVVGRGTEAFF. The CDR3 coding sequence is TGTGCCAGCAGCTTAGTAGTGGGGAGGGGGACTGAAGCTTTCTTT.

J is TRBJ2-5 and V is TRBV10-3; 8 bases line up with TRBD2. This CDR3 contains 13 residues. Germline V lookup: CDR1 ENHRY, CDR2 SYGVKD. V lost 7 bases to trimming and J lost 3 bases; unmatched junction nucleotides: 4. The DNA of the CDR3 is TGTGCCATCAAGCAACTAGCGGAAGAGACCCAGTACTTC. It translates to CAIKQLAEETQYF.